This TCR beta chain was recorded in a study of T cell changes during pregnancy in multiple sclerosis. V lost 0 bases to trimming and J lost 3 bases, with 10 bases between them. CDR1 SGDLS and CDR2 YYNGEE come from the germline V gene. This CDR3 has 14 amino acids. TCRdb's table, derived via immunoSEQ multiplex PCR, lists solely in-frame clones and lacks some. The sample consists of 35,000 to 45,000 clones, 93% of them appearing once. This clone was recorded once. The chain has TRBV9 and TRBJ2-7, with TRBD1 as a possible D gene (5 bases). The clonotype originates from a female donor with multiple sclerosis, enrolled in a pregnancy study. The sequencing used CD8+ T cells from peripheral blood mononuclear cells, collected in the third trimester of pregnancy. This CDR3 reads CASSVGGGDYEQYF. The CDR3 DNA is TGTGCCAGCAGCGTAGGGGGCGGAGACTACGAGCAGTACTTC.